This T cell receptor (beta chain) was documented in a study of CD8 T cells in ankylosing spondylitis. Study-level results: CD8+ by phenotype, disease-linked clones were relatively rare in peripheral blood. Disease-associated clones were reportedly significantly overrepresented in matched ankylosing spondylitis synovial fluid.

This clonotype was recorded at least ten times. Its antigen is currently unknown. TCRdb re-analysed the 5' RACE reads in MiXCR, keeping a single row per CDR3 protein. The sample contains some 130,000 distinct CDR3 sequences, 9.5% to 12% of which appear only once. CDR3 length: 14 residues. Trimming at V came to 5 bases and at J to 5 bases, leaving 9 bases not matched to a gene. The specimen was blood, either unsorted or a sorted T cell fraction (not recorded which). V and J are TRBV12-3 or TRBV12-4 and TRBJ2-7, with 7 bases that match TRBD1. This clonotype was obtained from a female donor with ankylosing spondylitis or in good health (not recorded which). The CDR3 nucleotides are TGTGCCAGCAGTCCATGGGACAGTGAAAACGAGCAGTACTTC. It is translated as CASSPWDSENEQYF.